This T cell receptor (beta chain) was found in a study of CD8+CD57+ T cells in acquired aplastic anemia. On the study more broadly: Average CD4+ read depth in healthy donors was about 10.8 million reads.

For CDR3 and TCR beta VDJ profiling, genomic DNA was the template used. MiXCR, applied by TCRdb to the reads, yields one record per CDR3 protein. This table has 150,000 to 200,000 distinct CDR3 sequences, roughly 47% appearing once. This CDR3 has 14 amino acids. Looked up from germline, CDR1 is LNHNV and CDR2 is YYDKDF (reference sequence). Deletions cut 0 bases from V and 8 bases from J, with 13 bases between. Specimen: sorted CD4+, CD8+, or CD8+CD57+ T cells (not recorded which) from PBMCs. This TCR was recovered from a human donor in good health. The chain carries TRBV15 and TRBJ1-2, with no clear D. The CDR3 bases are TGTGCCACCAGCAGAGATAGGACCCTGGGAGGCTACACCTTC. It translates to CATSRDRTLGGYTF. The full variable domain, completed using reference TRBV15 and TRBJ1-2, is DAMVIQNPRYQVTQFGKPVTLSCSQTLNHNVMYWYQQKSSQAPKLLFHYYDKDFNNEADTPDNFQSRRPNTSFCFLDIRSPGLGDTAMYLCATSRDRTLGGYTFGSGTRLTVV.